The 25 T cell receptor beta chains in this list originate from one sample, sequenced in a study of stem cell transplantation in POMP-related autoinflammatory disease. TCRdb's table, derived via immunoSEQ multiplex PCR, lists solely in-frame clones and lacks some. The sample has tens of thousands of clones; approximately 91% are singletons. The sequenced sample was CD4+ T cells from PBMCs, obtained after stem cell transplantation. Every receptor here comes from a human patient with POMP-related autoinflammation and immune dysregulation (PRAID). Some T cells could come from the graft donor.

This clone showed up just once. The chain carries TRBV6-5 and TRBJ1-1, with a possible D match to TRBD1 (6 bases). V dropped 6 bases and J dropped 6 bases, with 17 bases sitting between them. This CDR3 has 14 residues. CDR1 is MNHEY and CDR2 is SVGAGI in the germline V gene. The CDR3 DNA reads as TGTGCCAGCAGCGTTCTAACAGGGTCCGCTGAAGCTTTCTTT. Translation: CASSVLTGSAEAFF.

As to this clone: In the same sample, other DNA sequences code for this CDR3. This chain links TRBV7-9 with TRBJ2-7; no reliable D call. This CDR3 has 11 residues. Germline values: CDR1 SEHNR, CDR2 FQNEAQ (reference sequence). V lost 2 bases and J 3 bases, leaving 2 bases between the germline ends. The CDR3 coding sequence is TGTGCCAGCAGCTTAAGCTACGAGCAGTACTTC. This gives the protein CASSLSYEQYF.

The J gene is TRBJ2-2, the V gene TRBV24-1; possibly TRBD2 for D (7 bases). CDR1 and CDR2 from the germline V gene are KGHDR and SFDVKD. The CDR3 is 16 residues long. Between the trimmed V and J ends, which lost 6 bases and 0 bases, there was a span of 13 bases. This chain's CDR3 is CATSLGGAANTGELFF. CDR3 in DNA: TGTGCCACCAGTTTAGGGGGGGCCGCGAACACCGGGGAGCTGTTTTTT.

This clone was detected only once. V gene TRBV29-1 combines with J gene TRBJ2-5, with D perhaps TRBD1 or TRBD2 (5 bases each). The CDR3 runs to 14 residues. The V end lost 6 bases, the J end lost 4 bases, and 18 bases lay between the germline ends. Germline CDR1 reads SQVTM; CDR2 reads ANQGSEA. CDR3 sequence reads: CSVATPGRTETQYF. In DNA, the CDR3 is TGCAGCGTCGCGACTCCGGGACGTACAGAGACCCAGTACTTC.

The rearrangement links TRBV5-1 to TRBJ2-1; 8 bases match TRBD1. The CDR3 has 19 amino acids. Germline-derived CDR1 and CDR2 are SGHRS and YFSETQ. V shed 0 bases and J 4 bases; nucleotides not matched to a gene: 15. The CDR3 loop is CASSLARRTGLFSYNEQFF. The CDR3 DNA reads TGCGCCAGCAGCTTGGCCCGGAGGACAGGGTTATTTTCTTACAATGAGCAGTTCTTC.

This sequence joins TRBV3-1 (or the pseudogene TRBV3-2) and TRBJ1-2; 9 bases line up with TRBD1. The CDR3 extends over 14 amino acids. Germline CDR1 and CDR2: LGHDT and YNNKEL (reference sequence). The junction had 6 bases not matched to a gene; V was cut back by 5 bases and J by 5 bases. The CDR3: CASSARTGDYGYTF. CDR3 in DNA: TGTGCCAGCAGCGCACGGACAGGGGATTATGGCTACACCTTC.

This chain joins TRBV6-6 and TRBJ1-1, with D hard to call. The germline V gene encodes CDR1 MNHNY and CDR2 SVGAGI (reference sequence). Between the trimmed V and J ends, which lost 5 bases and 6 bases, there was a span of 4 bases. This CDR3 is 10 amino acids long. CDR3 protein: CASSHSEAFF. In DNA form, the CDR3 reads TGTGCCAGCAGTCATTCTGAAGCTTTCTTT.

The chain is built from TRBV6-6 and TRBJ2-1; 8 positions agree with TRBD2. The CDR3 runs to 14 residues. CDR1 MNHNY and CDR2 SVGAGI come from the germline V gene (reference sequence). The trim removed 7 bases at V and 6 bases at J, leaving 8 bases unmatched. CDR3 residues: CASTTGGGSNEQFF. The CDR3 nucleotides are TGTGCCAGCACCACGGGGGGGGGCTCCAATGAGCAGTTCTTC.

The chain uses TRBV7-3 and TRBJ2-1, with TRBD2 matching over 15 bases. The length of the CDR3 is 18 residues. V lost 5 bases to trimming and J lost 1 base; unmatched junction nucleotides: 6. Looked up from germline, CDR1 is SGHTA and CDR2 is FQGTGA. The CDR3 DNA is TGTGCCAGCAGCCCCCGCGGACTAGCGGGAGGGTCCTACAATGAGCAGTTCTTC. This translates into CASSPRGLAGGSYNEQFF.

This chain links TRBV28 with TRBJ2-2; 7 bases match TRBD2. The germline V gene has CDR1 MDHEN and CDR2 SYDVKM. The CDR3 has 14 residues. V dropped 9 bases and J dropped 5; count of bases not matched to a gene: 9. CDR3 sequence: CASIGGRGTGELFF. CDR3 bases: TGTGCCAGTATCGGAGGGAGGGGAACCGGGGAGCTGTTTTTT.

The V gene is TRBV20-1, the J gene TRBJ1-2; 7 nucleotides align to TRBD1. CDR3 length: 14 residues. Looked up from germline, CDR1 is DFQATT and CDR2 is SNEGSKA (reference sequence). V lost 3 bases, J lost 2 bases, and 6 bases stayed unmatched. CDR3 region: CSASGDRANYGYTF. The CDR3, as DNA: TGCAGTGCTAGTGGTGACAGGGCCAACTATGGCTACACCTTC.

This clone came up a few times. The V and J genes are TRBV6-6 and TRBJ1-5; TRBD1 is a possible D gene (5 bases). Germline V gene lookup returns CDR1 MNHNY and CDR2 SVGAGI (reference sequence). This CDR3 has 16 residues. Trimming removed 6 bases at V and 0 bases at J, with 15 bases between. This CDR3 is CASSSSGTDSNQPQHF. CDR3 nucleotides: TGTGCCAGCAGCTCATCCGGGACGGATAGCAATCAGCCCCAGCATTTT.

J is TRBJ2-1 and V is TRBV20-1; weak D call: TRBD2 (5 bases). Trimming left V 0 bases short and J 9 bases short, with 6 bases between. Germline V gene data show CDR1 as DFQATT and CDR2 as SNEGSKA (reference sequence). This CDR3 has 11 residues. The CDR3 coding sequence is TGCAGTGCTAGAGAGGCGGGTGAGCAGTTCTTC. Translation: CSAREAGEQFF.

The rearrangement links TRBV5-1 to TRBJ2-2, with 12 bases fitting TRBD2. Trimming removed 0 bases from V and 7 bases from J; junction bases left unmatched: 13. This CDR3 spans 19 amino acids. CDR1 is SGHRS, CDR2 YFSETQ, per germline. CDR3 in amino acids: CASSLGVSLAGGPGGELFF. The CDR3 nucleotides read TGCGCCAGCAGCTTGGGCGTTAGTCTAGCGGGAGGGCCCGGCGGGGAGCTGTTTTTT.

The V and J genes are TRBV10-3 and TRBJ2-1; weak D call: TRBD2 (5 bases). CDR3 length: 11 residues. CDR1 ENHRY and CDR2 SYGVKD come from the germline V gene. The V end lost 8 bases, the J end lost 3 bases, and 5 bases lay between the germline ends. The CDR3 region has the DNA TGTGCCATCCGGGACTACAATGAGCAGTTCTTC. It is translated as CAIRDYNEQFF.

The chain employs TRBV28 and TRBJ2-7; the D gene is possibly TRBD2 (6 bases). From germline, CDR1 is MDHEN and CDR2 SYDVKM. This CDR3 is 13 amino acids long. With 6 bases removed from V and 3 bases from J, the gap between germline ends came to 12 bases. In DNA form, the CDR3 reads TGTGCCAGCAGGGGGGGACCTCGCTACGAGCAGTACTTC. Translating gives CASRGGPRYEQYF.

The chain is built from TRBV6-5 and TRBJ1-2; 7 nucleotides agree with TRBD1. Germline CDR1 MNHEY, CDR2 SVGAGI. This CDR3 comprises 15 residues. After removal of 7 bases from V and 4 bases from J, the junction contained 12 bases not matched to a gene. CDR3 loop: CASIPRGQALYGYTF. The DNA for the CDR3 is TGTGCCAGCATCCCTCGCGGACAGGCGCTCTATGGCTACACCTTC.

V usage is TRBV19 and J usage is TRBJ2-1; D is perhaps TRBD1 (5 bases). Trimming took 7 bases from V and 3 from J, leaving 13 bases between them. Per germline, CDR1 LNHDA and CDR2 SQIVND (reference sequence). The CDR3 sequence is 14 residues long. Written as DNA, the CDR3 is TGTGCCAGTACCATGGGGCGGAACTACAATGAGCAGTTCTTC. Residues: CASTMGRNYNEQFF.

The J gene is TRBJ2-2, the V gene TRBV28; 7 nucleotides align to TRBD1. The CDR3 runs to 16 residues. Germline V gene lookup returns CDR1 MDHEN and CDR2 SYDVKM. V was clipped by 6 bases and J by 2 bases; unmatched bases: 9. The CDR3, as DNA: TGTGCCAGCAGCTCAGGGGGACAGCAAAACACCGGGGAGCTGTTTTTT. Translating gives CASSSGGQQNTGELFF.

The gene calls are TRBV19 and TRBJ1-2; TRBD1 agrees at 9 bases. CDR1 is LNHDA, CDR2 SQIVND, per germline (reference sequence). The CDR3 consists of 14 residues. V was clipped by 5 bases and J by 7 bases; unmatched bases: 8. CDR3 nucleotides: TGTGCCAGTAGTGGAACAGGGGGCGTCTCTGGCTACACCTTC. Translated: CASSGTGGVSGYTF.

The sample holds one count of this clone. CDR3 sequence: CASSEPTGEQYF. DNA for the CDR3: TGCGCCAGCAGTGAGCCCACGGGCGAGCAGTACTTC. The chain uses TRBV10-1 and TRBJ2-7, with D unresolved. Germline CDR1 and CDR2: WNHNN and SYGVQD (reference sequence). CDR3 length equals 12 residues. The V and J ends lost 2 bases and 6 bases respectively, with 8 bases between them.

This chain uses TRBV2 with TRBJ2-1; TRBD2 matches 14 bases. Trimming took 5 bases from V and 8 from J; bases not matched to a gene: 5. CDR3 length equals 15 residues. Germline lookup yields CDR1 SNHLY and CDR2 FYNNEI. The CDR3 reads CASSSGTSGRDEQFF. In DNA form, the CDR3 reads TGTGCCAGCAGTTCCGGGACTAGCGGGAGAGATGAGCAGTTCTTC.

J is TRBJ2-5 and V is TRBV10-3; D gene uncertain. Germline CDR1 reads ENHRY; CDR2 reads SYGVKD. The V and J ends lost 8 bases and 4 bases respectively, with 11 bases between them. The CDR3 has 12 residues. DNA of the CDR3: TGTGCCATCGGAAGGGAAGGAGAGACCCAGTACTTC. Residues: CAIGREGETQYF.

The V call is TRBV27, the J call TRBJ1-4; no definite D call. The germline V and J ends were trimmed by 3 bases and 4 bases, with 6 bases remaining between them. The CDR3 sequence is 13 residues long. In germline, CDR1 is MNHEY, CDR2 SMNVEV (reference sequence). This chain's CDR3 is CASSFSLNEKLFF. As DNA, the CDR3 is TGTGCCAGCAGTTTCAGTCTTAATGAAAAACTGTTTTTT.

In this sample, this clone turned up a few times. This sequence joins TRBV11-2 and TRBJ1-5, with TRBD1 identical over 12 bases. The CDR3 runs to 15 residues. Germline CDR1 is SGHAT and CDR2 is FQNNGV. The J segment lost 5 bases and the V segment lost 1 base, leaving 0 bases of the junction unmatched. This CDR3 reads CASSLGDRGHQPQHF. In DNA, the CDR3 is TGTGCCAGCAGCTTAGGGGACAGGGGGCATCAGCCCCAGCATTTT.